This T cell receptor (beta chain) was recorded in a study of Graves' ophthalmopathy and Graves' hyperthyroidism. PBMCs were density-gradient isolated from roughly 9.6 ml fresh blood. With 6 bases removed from V and 1 base from J, the gap between germline ends came to 16 bases. The CDR3 consists of 14 residues. CDR1 is DFQATT, CDR2 SNEGSKA, per germline (reference sequence). Transcripts of RNA were the source for amplifying TCR beta CDR3 regions. First-round RT-PCR used HTBI primers; second-round multiplex PCR followed. TCRdb re-called the multiplex PCR reads with MiXCR, one entry per CDR3 protein. In the table there are fewer than 600,000 distinct CDR3 sequences, approximately 14% of which are singletons. This clonotype was observed many times.

The material sequenced was blood. The TCR originated in a woman aged 25 to 39 with Graves' ophthalmopathy. The chain has TRBV20-1 and TRBJ2-7, with no clear D. CDR3 in amino acids: CSAKTDGNSYEQYF. CDR3 nucleotide sequence: TGCAGTGCCAAGACGGACGGTAATTCCTACGAGCAGTACTTC.